This entry is about one T cell receptor (beta chain). MiXCR, applied by TCRdb to the 5' RACE reads, yields one record per CDR3 protein. The data contain fewer than 350,000 distinct CDR3 sequences, 3% to 4.5% of them singletons. The data belong to a study of T cells after yellow fever vaccination. From germline, CDR1 is SGHRS and CDR2 YFSETQ. Trimming removed 5 bases at V and 7 bases at J, with 16 bases between. The CDR3 contains 14 residues. The chain is built from TRBV5-1 and TRBJ2-1; TRBD2 might be the D (6 bases). Here the sequenced sample was PBMCs, taken on the day of the yellow fever booster vaccination. The receptor's source is a young man who received the YFV17D yellow fever vaccine. CDR3 DNA sequence: TGCGCCAGCAGATCGGCGGGGACGGGGAATGAGCAGTTCTTC. It yields the protein CASRSAGTGNEQFF. Variable domain in full (rest from reference TRBV5-1 and TRBJ2-1): KAGVTQTPRYLIKTRGQQVTLSCSPISGHRSVSWYQQTPGQGLQFLFEYFSETQRNKGNFPGRFSGRQFSNSRSEMNVSTLELGDSALYLCASRSAGTGNEQFFGPGTRLTVL.